This T cell receptor (beta chain) is from a study of OX40 agonist ivuxolimab in advanced cancers. Study information: Three patients had partial responses: one hepatocellular carcinoma, two cutaneous melanoma. Study conclusions and caveats: Circulating CD4+ and CD8+ T cells showed clonal expansion by week 6 at 0.1 to 3.0 mg/kg.

The repertoire was sequenced with immunoSEQ multiplex PCR; TCRdb's copy has only in-frame clones and lacks some. The sample lists roughly 110,000 clones; more than 85% were seen once. If patients had autoimmune disease history or systemic immunosuppression, they were excluded. The length of the CDR3 is 12 residues. Germline CDR1 reads MNHNS; CDR2 reads SASEGT. Trimming left V 4 bases short and J 0 bases short, with 4 bases between. A remark on this clone: Its antigen is still unknown.

The sequencing here drew on CD4+ or CD8+ T cells sorted from blood, taken in a trial of the OX40 agonist ivuxolimab. The TCR was taken from an adult with an advanced solid tumor such as melanoma, head and neck, liver or kidney cancer. This sequence joins TRBV6-1 and TRBJ2-7; D ambiguous. CDR3 in DNA: TGTGCCAGCAGTGCCCCCTCCTACGAGCAGTACTTC. It encodes CASSAPSYEQYF.